The sequence of this T cell receptor (beta chain) was determined in a study of T cells in localized non-small cell lung cancer. Study findings and constraints: Out of the top 100 tumor clones, a median roughly 52 were seen in adjacent lung. Elevated circulating T cell density in blood was associated with longer overall survival. Adjacent uninvolved lung tissue had the highest T cell clonality, exceeding tumor.

CDR3 length equals 15 residues. Germline V gene data show CDR1 as MDHEN and CDR2 as SYDVKM. Trimming left V 3 bases short and J 1 base short, with 9 bases between. In the case of this clone: What it recognizes is unknown.

Method: immunoSEQ multiplex PCR; TCRdb's copy keeps in-frame clones and lacks some. The data contain under 95,000 clones, over 75% of them singletons. This clonotype originated in a female donor older than 55 with stage I lung adenocarcinoma. V is TRBV28 and J is TRBJ2-2; D not resolved. Material: peripheral blood, obtained before any cancer treatment. The CDR3 is CASSLRLGNTGELFF. The CDR3 DNA reads TGTGCCAGCAGTTTGCGGCTAGGGAACACCGGGGAGCTGTTTTTT.